The sequence of this TCR beta chain was determined in a study of vaccination effects on CD4 cells after COVID-19. This table comes from immunoSEQ multiplex PCR, and its TCRdb copy is limited to in-frame clones, with some not included. The sample yields some 30,000 clones, about four fifths seen once. In regard to this clone: Its antigen remains unidentified.

Antigen-specific CD4+ T cells were expanded with viral peptide pools in the ViraFEST assay before sequencing. Following culture for roughly 10 days, CD4+ T cells were isolated. Participants were vaccinated with two doses of either the BNT162b2 or mRNA-1273 vaccine. The source was CD4+ T cells from PBMCs cultured with HCoV-NL63 spike peptides, collected after COVID-19 vaccination. This TCR was recovered from a human donor who received a COVID-19 vaccine. Some clones in this sample may be carry-over from other donors' samples.

The CDR3 loop reads CASSDWGSYYEQYF. In DNA form, the CDR3 reads TGTGCCAGTAGTGATTGGGGGAGTTACTACGAGCAGTACTTC. The chain joins TRBV19 to TRBJ2-7; D possibly matches TRBD1 or TRBD2 (5 bases each). The CDR3 is made up of 14 amino acids. Trimming removed 5 bases at V and 3 bases at J, with 14 bases between. Germline lookup yields CDR1 LNHDA and CDR2 SQIVND (reference sequence).